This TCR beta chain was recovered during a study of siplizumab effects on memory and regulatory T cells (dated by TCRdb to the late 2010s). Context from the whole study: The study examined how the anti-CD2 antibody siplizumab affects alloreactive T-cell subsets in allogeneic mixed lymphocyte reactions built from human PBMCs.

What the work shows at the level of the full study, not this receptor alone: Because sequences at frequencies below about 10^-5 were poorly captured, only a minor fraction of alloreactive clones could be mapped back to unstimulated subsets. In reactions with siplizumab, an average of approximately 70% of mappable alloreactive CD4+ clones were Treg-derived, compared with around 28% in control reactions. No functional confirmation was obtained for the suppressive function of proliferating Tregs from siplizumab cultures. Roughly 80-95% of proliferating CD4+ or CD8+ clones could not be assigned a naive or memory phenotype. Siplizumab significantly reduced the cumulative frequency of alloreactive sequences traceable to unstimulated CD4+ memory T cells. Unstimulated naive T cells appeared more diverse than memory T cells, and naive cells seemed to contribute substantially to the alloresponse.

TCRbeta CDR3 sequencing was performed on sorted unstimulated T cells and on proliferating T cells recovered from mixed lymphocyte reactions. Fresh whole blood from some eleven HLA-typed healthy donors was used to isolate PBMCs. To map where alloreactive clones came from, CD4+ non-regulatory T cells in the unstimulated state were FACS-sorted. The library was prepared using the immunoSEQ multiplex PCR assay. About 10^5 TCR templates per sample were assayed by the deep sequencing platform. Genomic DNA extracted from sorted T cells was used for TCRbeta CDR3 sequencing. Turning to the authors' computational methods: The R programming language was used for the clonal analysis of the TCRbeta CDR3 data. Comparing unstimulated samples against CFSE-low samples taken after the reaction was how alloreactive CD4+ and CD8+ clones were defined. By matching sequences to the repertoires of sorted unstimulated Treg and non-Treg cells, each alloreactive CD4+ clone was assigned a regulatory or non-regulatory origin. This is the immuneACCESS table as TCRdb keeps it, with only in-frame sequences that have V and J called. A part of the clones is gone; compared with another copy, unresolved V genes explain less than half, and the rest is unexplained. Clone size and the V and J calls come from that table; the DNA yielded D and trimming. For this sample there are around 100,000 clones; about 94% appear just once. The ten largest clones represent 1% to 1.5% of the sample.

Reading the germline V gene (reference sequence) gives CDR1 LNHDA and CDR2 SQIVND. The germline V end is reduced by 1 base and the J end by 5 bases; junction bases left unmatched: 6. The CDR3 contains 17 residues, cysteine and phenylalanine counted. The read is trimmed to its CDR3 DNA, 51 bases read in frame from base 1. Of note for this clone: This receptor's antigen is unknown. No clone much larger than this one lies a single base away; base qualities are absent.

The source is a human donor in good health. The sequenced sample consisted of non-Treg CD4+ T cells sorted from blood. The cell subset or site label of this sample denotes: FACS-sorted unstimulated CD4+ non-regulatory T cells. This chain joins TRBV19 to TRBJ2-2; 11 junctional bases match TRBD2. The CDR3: CASSIAGLAGGTGELFF. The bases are TGTGCCAGTAGTATAGCAGGGCTAGCGGGAGGAACCGGGGAGCTGTTTTTT.